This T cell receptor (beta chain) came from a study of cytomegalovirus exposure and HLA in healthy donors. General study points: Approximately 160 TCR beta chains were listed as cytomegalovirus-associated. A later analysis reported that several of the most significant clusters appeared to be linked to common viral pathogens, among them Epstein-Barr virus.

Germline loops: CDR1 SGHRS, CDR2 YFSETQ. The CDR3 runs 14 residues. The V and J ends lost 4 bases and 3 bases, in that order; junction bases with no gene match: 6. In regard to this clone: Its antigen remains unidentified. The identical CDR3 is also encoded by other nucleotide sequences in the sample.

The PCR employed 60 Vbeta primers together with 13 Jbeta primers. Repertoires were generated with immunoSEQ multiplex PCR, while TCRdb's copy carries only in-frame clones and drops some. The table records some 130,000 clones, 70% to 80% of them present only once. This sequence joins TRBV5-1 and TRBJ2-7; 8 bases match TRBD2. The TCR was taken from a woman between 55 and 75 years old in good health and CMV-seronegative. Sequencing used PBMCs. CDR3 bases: TGCGCCAGCAGCACAGAAACTAGCGGCTACGAGCAGTACTTC. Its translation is CASSTETSGYEQYF.